The source of this T cell receptor beta chain is a study of cytomegalovirus exposure and HLA in healthy donors. Study results and caveats: Donor immune exposure was known only as CMV serostatus. Most TCR sequences were seen very rarely across donors, but some public TCRs occurred in many.

This CDR3 has 18 residues. Trimming at V came to 0 bases and at J to 1 base, leaving 9 bases not matched to a gene. The germline gives CDR1 SGHDN, CDR2 FVKESK. Turning to this clone: Its antigen remains unknown.

PCR amplification relied on 60 Vbeta primers (plus 13 Jbeta primers). TCRdb keeps only in-frame clones here, not all; method: immunoSEQ multiplex PCR. Altogether roughly 100,000 clones are present, over 80% being singletons, with the ten largest covering about 6.9%. The sample consisted of PBMCs. This chain joins TRBV14 and TRBJ1-3; 7 bases match TRBD1. The sequence was collected from a man aged 30-40 years in good health and CMV-seropositive. The CDR3 loop is CASSQDPLTGSSGNTIYF. Here the CDR3 DNA reads TGTGCCAGCAGCCAAGATCCACTGACAGGGTCTTCTGGAAACACCATATATTTT.